The 31 T cell receptor beta chains presented below share a single source sample, sequenced in a study of cytomegalovirus exposure and HLA in healthy donors. 13 Jbeta primers and 60 Vbeta primers were used for the PCR. TCRdb's copy holds only in-frame clones and misses some; the assay was immunoSEQ multiplex PCR. This sample contains 130,000 to 150,000 clones. The sample was PBMCs. The receptors were sampled from a man in his forties in good health and CMV-seronegative.

This chain joins TRBV5-1 and TRBJ1-2; D gene unclear. The V gene lost 1 base and the J gene lost 2 bases, with 6 bases spanning the gap. CDR1 is SGHRS and CDR2 is YFSETQ in the germline V gene. The CDR3 has 13 amino acids. CDR3 residues: CASSLSGNYGYTF. CDR3 in DNA: TGCGCCAGCAGCTTGTCCGGGAACTATGGCTACACCTTC.

The CDR3 here is CASIPEQGDLSYNEQFF. CDR3 coding DNA: TGCGCCAGCATTCCCGAACAGGGGGACCTCTCCTACAATGAGCAGTTCTTC. The rearrangement joins TRBV23-1 to TRBJ2-1; 8 bases are shared with TRBD1. TRBV23-1 is an ORF, and what it does is uncertain. This CDR3 spans 17 amino acids. V was clipped by 7 bases and J by 0 bases; unmatched bases: 11.

The chain uses TRBV5-1 and TRBJ2-2; D may be TRBD1 (5 bases). This CDR3 has 16 amino acids. V gave up 0 bases and J gave up 4 bases, with 13 bases separating them. The V gene's germline CDR1 is SGHRS and CDR2 YFSETQ. The CDR3 is CASSLEGYRSTGELFF. The DNA of the CDR3 is TGCGCCAGCAGCTTGGAGGGGTACAGGAGCACCGGGGAGCTGTTTTTT.

This chain connects TRBV28 to TRBJ2-1; the match to TRBD2 covers 10 bases. V trimming: 5 bases; J trimming: 4 bases; junction bases outside the gene matches: 8. The CDR3 extends over 16 amino acids. Per germline, CDR1 MDHEN and CDR2 SYDVKM. The CDR3 DNA reads TGTGCCAGCAGTCCCCCTAGCGGGGGATCGTACAATGAGCAGTTCTTC. It yields the protein CASSPPSGGSYNEQFF. Combining the CDR3 with reference TRBV28 and TRBJ2-1 gives the whole variable domain DVKVTQSSRYLVKRTGEKVFLECVQDMDHENMFWYRQDPGLGLRLIYFSYDVKMKEKGDIPEGYSVSREKKERFSLILESASTNQTSMYLCASSPPSGGSYNEQFFGPGTRLTVL.

The V gene is TRBV5-8, the J gene TRBJ1-5; 7 bases match TRBD1. The V and J ends lost 0 bases and 2 bases, in that order; junction bases with no gene match: 5. Germline V gene lookup returns CDR1 SGHTS and CDR2 YDEGEE. This CDR3 has 16 amino acids. For the CDR3, the DNA is TGTGCCAGCAGCTTGGCAGGGGGGTATGGCAATCAGCCCCAGCATTTT. This translates into CASSLAGGYGNQPQHF.

This rearrangement joins TRBV4-1 to TRBJ2-7; D not certain. This CDR3 is built from 13 residues. Germline V gene sequence: CDR1 MGHRA, CDR2 YSYEKL. Trimming shortened V by 2 bases and J by 3 bases, and 8 bases separated the two germline ends. The CDR3 region is CASSQPYSYEQYF. The CDR3 DNA reads as TGCGCCAGCAGCCAACCGTACAGCTACGAGCAGTACTTC.

V usage is TRBV7-2 and J usage is TRBJ2-3; no reliable D call. The ends were cut back, 3 bases at V and 5 bases at J, with 3 bases in the middle. Germline V CDR1 and CDR2: SGHTA, FQGNSA. The CDR3 contains 11 residues. The DNA for the CDR3 is TGTGCCAGCAGCTTCAAAGATACGCAGTATTTT. Translating it yields CASSFKDTQYF.

The rearrangement links TRBV5-1 to TRBJ1-3; D not resolved. Trimming left V 4 bases short and J 2 bases short, with 7 bases between. The CDR3 length is 13 residues. The V gene's germline CDR1 is SGHRS and CDR2 YFSETQ. This chain's CDR3 is CASSPGPGNTIYF. The CDR3 DNA reads as TGCGCCAGCAGCCCTGGCCCTGGAAACACCATATATTTT.

The J gene is TRBJ2-1, the V gene TRBV27; D not resolved. CDR3 length: 12 amino acids. Looked up from germline, CDR1 is MNHEY and CDR2 is SMNVEV (reference sequence). The V end lost 2 bases, the J end lost 5 bases, and 4 bases lay between the germline ends. The CDR3 here is CASSLPNNEQFF. DNA for the CDR3: TGTGCCAGCAGTTTACCTAACAATGAGCAGTTCTTC.

The rearrangement links TRBV19 to TRBJ2-5; maybe TRBD1 (6 bases). This CDR3 comprises 15 residues. With 7 bases removed from V and 5 bases from J, the gap between germline ends came to 20 bases. Germline loops: CDR1 LNHDA, CDR2 SQIVND (reference sequence). CDR3 DNA: TGTGCCAGTATGGGGTCGGAGCACAGGGCCGAGACCCAGTACTTC. Translated: CASMGSEHRAETQYF.

The gene calls are TRBV15 and TRBJ2-3; 8 positions agree with TRBD2. The CDR3 is made up of 16 amino acids. Germline loops: CDR1 LNHNV, CDR2 YYDKDF (reference sequence). Unmatched junction bases numbered 2, after V lost 0 bases and J lost 0 bases. The CDR3 is CATSRDGTSSTDTQYF. CDR3 bases: TGTGCCACCAGCAGAGATGGGACTAGTAGCACAGATACGCAGTATTTT.

The chain employs TRBV28 and TRBJ2-5; D might be TRBD2 (6 bases). In germline, CDR1 is MDHEN, CDR2 SYDVKM. V dropped 4 bases and J dropped 2 bases, with 8 bases sitting between them. The CDR3 extends over 13 amino acids. CDR3 residues: CASSSGTQETQYF. In DNA, the CDR3 is TGTGCCAGCAGTTCCGGGACTCAAGAGACCCAGTACTTC.

The V gene is TRBV5-8, the J gene TRBJ2-7; D is unclear. CDR1 SGHTS and CDR2 YDEGEE come from the germline V gene. The CDR3 loop spans 14 amino acids. The V gene lost 0 bases and the J gene lost 3 bases, with 10 bases spanning the gap. The chain's CDR3 is CASSLDGFGYEQYF. The CDR3 nucleotides are TGTGCCAGCAGCTTGGACGGGTTCGGCTACGAGCAGTACTTC.

The V and J genes are TRBV5-1 and TRBJ1-5, with 9 bases fitting TRBD1. The CDR3 sequence is 14 residues long. V lost 4 bases and J lost 7; bases outside the gene matches: 6. Germline CDR1 SGHRS, CDR2 YFSETQ. The CDR3 protein is CASSLGQGEQPQHF. CDR3 nucleotide sequence: TGCGCCAGCAGCCTGGGACAGGGAGAGCAGCCCCAGCATTTT.

CDR3 DNA: TGTGCCAGCAGAGGCGGGGTGGGAGATACGCAGTATTTT. Protein: CASRGGVGDTQYF. The V call is TRBV9, the J call TRBJ2-3; possible D gene TRBD2, 6 bases. The CDR3 extends over 13 amino acids. Germline CDR1 and CDR2: SGDLS and YYNGEE. V lost 5 bases to trimming and J lost 5 bases, with 12 bases between them.

The CDR3 here is CASSSPRGGGQETQYF. The DNA of the CDR3 is TGTGCCAGCAGCTCACCCCGGGGGGGCGGGCAAGAGACCCAGTACTTC. The V and J genes are TRBV7-2 and TRBJ2-5, with TRBD2 identical over 8 bases. Germline CDR1 is SGHTA and CDR2 is FQGNSA. V gave up 4 bases and J gave up 2 bases; unmatched junction bases: 9. This CDR3 spans 16 amino acids.

This chain joins TRBV6-1 and TRBJ2-7; 8 nucleotides align to TRBD1. CDR3 length: 15 amino acids. Germline CDR1 is MNHNS and CDR2 is SASEGT. V shed 6 bases and J 0 bases; nucleotides not matched to a gene: 7. CDR3 region: CASSSGGVISYEQYF. DNA of the CDR3: TGTGCCAGCAGCTCAGGGGGCGTAATCTCCTACGAGCAGTACTTC.

CDR3 nucleotide sequence: TGTGCCAGCAGCTGGGACAGGGGACGCCCGAACACCGGGGAGCTGTTTTTT. This encodes CASSWDRGRPNTGELFF. This rearrangement joins TRBV5-4 to TRBJ2-2; 10 nucleotides align to TRBD1. The V gene's germline CDR1 is SGHNT and CDR2 YYREEE (reference sequence). The CDR3 is 17 amino acids. Trimming took 3 bases from V and 0 from J; bases not matched to a gene: 5.

This chain connects TRBV10-2 to TRBJ2-3, with D maybe TRBD2 (6 bases). Germline V gene lookup returns CDR1 WSHSY and CDR2 SAAADI. Trimming pared 3 bases from V and 3 bases from J, leaving 13 bases between. The CDR3 totals 15 residues. The CDR3 here is CASSDRAGKTDTQYF. The CDR3 bases are TGCGCCAGCAGTGATCGGGCGGGGAAGACAGATACGCAGTATTTT.

The chain combines TRBV7-2 with TRBJ1-5; 8 bases line up with TRBD1. There are 16 residues in the CDR3. With V trimmed by 5 bases and J by 3 bases, 9 bases remained unmatched. The germline V gene has CDR1 SGHTA and CDR2 FQGNSA. The chain's CDR3 is CASSPRGQGDNQPQHF. For the CDR3, the DNA is TGTGCCAGCAGCCCCCGTGGACAGGGAGACAATCAGCCCCAGCATTTT.

The genes are TRBV10-3 and TRBJ1-2; 7 bases match TRBD1. After removal of 3 bases from V and 2 bases from J, the junction contained 6 bases not matched to a gene. Per germline, CDR1 ENHRY and CDR2 SYGVKD. This CDR3 comprises 15 residues. CDR3 region: CAISDGTAGNYGYTF. The CDR3 bases are TGTGCCATCAGTGATGGGACAGCGGGCAACTATGGCTACACCTTC.

The V call is TRBV14, the J call TRBJ1-4, with TRBD1 identical over 8 bases. CDR1 and CDR2 from the germline V gene are SGHDN and FVKESK. The length of the CDR3 is 15 residues. Losses at the gene ends were 2 bases for V and 8 bases for J; bases not matched to a gene: 7. The CDR3 DNA follows: TGTGCCAGCAGCCAAATGACAGGGGCGGGAGAAAAACTGTTTTTT. Encoded protein: CASSQMTGAGEKLFF. The variable domain in full, with the rest retrieved from reference TRBV14 and TRBJ1-4, is EAGVTQFPSHSVIEKGQTVTLRCDPISGHDNLYWYRRVMGKEIKFLLHFVKESKQDESGMPNNRFLAERTGGTYSTLKVQPAELEDSGVYFCASSQMTGAGEKLFFGSGTQLSVL.

This sequence joins TRBV28 and TRBJ2-2, with 7 bases identical to TRBD1. CDR1 MDHEN and CDR2 SYDVKM come from the germline V gene. The CDR3 is 15 amino acids. J lost 1 base, V lost 7 bases, and 6 bases had no gene match. The CDR3 nucleotides are TGTGCCAGCAAGGGGGCAGGGCTGAACACCGGGGAGCTGTTTTTT. Its translation is CASKGAGLNTGELFF.

The rearrangement joins TRBV4-1 to TRBJ1-2; D may be TRBD1 (5 bases). The length of the CDR3 is 15 residues. Trimming pared 0 bases from V and 4 bases from J, leaving 12 bases between. Germline values: CDR1 MGHRA, CDR2 YSYEKL. CDR3 in amino acids: CASSQEYWQGYGYTF. CDR3 nucleotides: TGCGCCAGCAGCCAAGAATATTGGCAGGGCTATGGCTACACCTTC.

The chain recombines TRBV7-8 with TRBJ1-1, with 7 bases identical to TRBD1. The CDR3 contains 16 residues. The V and J ends lost 1 base and 0 bases, in that order; junction bases with no gene match: 5. CDR1 and CDR2 (germline): SGHVS, FQNEAQ. The chain's CDR3 is CASSLVRGQLNTEAFF. In nucleotides, the CDR3 is TGTGCCAGCAGCTTAGTTAGGGGACAGCTGAACACTGAAGCTTTCTTT.

The chain recombines TRBV4-3 with TRBJ2-7, with TRBD2 as a possible D gene (6 bases). The V gene lost 4 bases and the J gene lost 2 bases, with 18 bases spanning the gap. The CDR3 is made up of 16 amino acids. Germline lookup yields CDR1 LGHNA and CDR2 YSLEER. In DNA form, the CDR3 reads TGCGCCAGCAGCCTGGTTTCGGGGACTCCCACCTACGAGCAGTACTTC. This gives the protein CASSLVSGTPTYEQYF.

V is TRBV5-1 and J is TRBJ1-2; D ambiguous. CDR1 SGHRS and CDR2 YFSETQ come from the germline V gene. The V and J ends lost 0 bases and 8 bases respectively, with 20 bases between them. CDR3 length equals 16 residues. The CDR3 loop is CASSLALKSLLVGYTF. CDR3 in DNA: TGCGCCAGCAGCTTGGCCCTTAAGTCGCTACTTGTGGGCTACACCTTC.

The chain links TRBV19 to TRBJ1-4; 7 bases fit TRBD1. Germline V lookup: CDR1 LNHDA, CDR2 SQIVND (reference sequence). Trimming at V came to 4 bases and at J to 7 bases, leaving 12 bases not matched to a gene. The CDR3 extends over 16 amino acids. This chain's CDR3 is CASSSGAGGVSEKLFF. The CDR3 DNA follows: TGTGCCAGTAGTAGCGGCGCAGGGGGAGTCAGTGAAAAACTGTTTTTT.

This chain uses TRBV5-4 with TRBJ2-5; maybe TRBD2 (5 bases). The CDR3 consists of 14 residues. The germline V gene has CDR1 SGHNT and CDR2 YYREEE (reference sequence). Between the trimmed V and J ends, which lost 5 bases and 0 bases, there was a span of 11 bases. Written as DNA, the CDR3 is TGTGCCAGCAGTACGGACTCGTACCAAGAGACCCAGTACTTC. It is translated as CASSTDSYQETQYF.

The rearrangement joins TRBV4-1 to TRBJ1-4; 7 bases fit TRBD1. The CDR3 has 14 residues. J was trimmed by 8 bases and V by 3 bases; bases with no gene match: 6. Germline CDR1 reads MGHRA; CDR2 reads YSYEKL. CDR3 residues: CASSQRGPYEKLFF. In DNA, the CDR3 is TGCGCCAGCAGCCAGAGGGGGCCTTACGAAAAACTGTTTTTT.

V gene TRBV4-2 combines with J gene TRBJ2-7; D may be TRBD2 (5 bases). V was clipped by 0 bases and J by 1 base, with 10 bases between them. The CDR3 contains 15 residues. The germline V gene encodes CDR1 LGHNA and CDR2 YNFKEQ. The CDR3 protein is CASSQDRSVSYEQYF. The CDR3 DNA is TGTGCCAGCAGCCAAGACCGTAGCGTTTCCTACGAGCAGTACTTC.